These 27 T cell receptor beta chains came from one sample sequenced in a study of T-cell memory formation after mild COVID-19. MiXCR, run by TCRdb on the 5' RACE reads, gives a single entry per CDR3 protein. The table includes some 100,000 distinct CDR3 sequences, around 10% detected once. The sequencing sample was made of PBMCs or a T cell subset sorted from them (not recorded which). The receptors originated from a man between 18 and 35 years old who had mild COVID-19 (a few samples of this study predate the infection). Cell type and time point are not known.

This clonotype has just a few counts. The chain carries TRBV5-6 and TRBJ2-5, with 12 positions matching TRBD1. The CDR3 loop spans 17 amino acids. V lost 0 bases, J lost 5 bases, and 8 bases stayed unmatched. Germline CDR1 reads SGHDT; CDR2 reads YYEEEE. The CDR3 DNA is TGTGCCAGCAGCTTGGGCCGGGACAGGGGGCTAGGGGAGACCCAGTACTTC. Its protein is CASSLGRDRGLGETQYF.

The V call is TRBV13, the J call TRBJ1-1, with D possibly being TRBD1 (5 bases). Germline V gene lookup returns CDR1 PRHDT and CDR2 FYEKMQ (reference sequence). V gave up 9 bases and J gave up 1 base, with 12 bases separating them. The CDR3 extends over 13 amino acids. The CDR3 here is CASNQGGNTEAFF. In nucleotides, the CDR3 is TGTGCCAGTAATCAGGGTGGGAACACTGAAGCTTTCTTT.

The chain carries TRBV24-1 and TRBJ2-1; D is undetermined. V was shortened by 2 bases and J by 0 bases, with 10 bases between the two germline ends. The length of the CDR3 is 16 residues. Germline V lookup: CDR1 KGHDR, CDR2 SFDVKD. CDR3 DNA sequence: TGTGCCACCAGTGATTCTACTCGAAGCTCCTACAATGAGCAGTTCTTC. Its translation: CATSDSTRSSYNEQFF.

This rearrangement joins TRBV28 to TRBJ2-5; TRBD1 matches 7 bases. Germline loops: CDR1 MDHEN, CDR2 SYDVKM. After removal of 4 bases from V and 4 bases from J, the junction contained 9 bases not matched to a gene. The CDR3 sequence is 15 residues long. CDR3: CASSSPHRGAETQYF. CDR3 DNA: TGTGCCAGCAGTTCCCCCCACAGGGGAGCAGAGACCCAGTACTTC.

This clonotype came up a few times. The chain recombines TRBV12-3 or TRBV12-4 with TRBJ2-3; weak D call: TRBD1 (6 bases). The CDR3 runs 14 residues. The germline V and J ends were trimmed by 1 base and 1 base, with 6 bases remaining between them. In DNA form, the CDR3 reads TGTGCCAGCAGTTTAGACAGGGGCACAGATACGCAGTATTTT. The encoded protein is CASSLDRGTDTQYF.

CDR3 coding DNA: TGTGCCAGCAGTCCCGGACGGAAGTACGAGCAGTACGTC. Translation gives CASSPGRKYEQYV. J is TRBJ2-7 and V is TRBV2; no clear D. CDR1 and CDR2 from the germline V gene are SNHLY and FYNNEI. The V end lost 5 bases, the J end lost 4 bases, and 12 bases lay between the germline ends. This CDR3 comprises 13 residues.

V is TRBV7-9 and J is TRBJ1-5; D might be TRBD1 (6 bases). V lost 5 bases and J 0 bases, leaving 11 bases between the germline ends. The CDR3 is 15 residues long. Germline V CDR1 and CDR2: SEHNR, FQNEAQ (reference sequence). The CDR3 sequence: CASSRGGPSNQPQHF. In DNA form, the CDR3 reads TGTGCCAGCAGCCGTGGGGGCCCTAGCAATCAGCCCCAGCATTTT.

The J gene is TRBJ2-7, the V gene TRBV29-1, with 11 bases identical to TRBD1. Germline CDR1 and CDR2: SQVTM and ANQGSEA. V dropped 7 bases and J dropped 3; count of bases not matched to a gene: 8. The CDR3 runs 14 residues. DNA of the CDR3: TGCAGCGCGCGGACAGGGGGCTTCAGCTACGAGCAGTACTTC. Translated, it gives CSARTGGFSYEQYF.

This clonotype was picked up many times. The chain recombines TRBV5-1 with TRBJ2-3, with 10 nucleotides matching TRBD1. The V gene's germline CDR1 is SGHRS and CDR2 YFSETQ. There are 16 residues in the CDR3. V was clipped by 4 bases and J by 4 bases; unmatched bases: 9. The CDR3 is CASSKFGTGAPDTQYF. The CDR3 region has the DNA TGCGCCAGCAGCAAATTTGGGACAGGGGCCCCAGATACGCAGTATTTT.

The V call is TRBV6-5, the J call TRBJ1-1; D may be TRBD1 (5 bases). The V end lost 6 bases, the J end lost 1 base, and 12 bases lay between the germline ends. Germline values: CDR1 MNHEY, CDR2 SVGAGI. The CDR3 covers 14 residues. In nucleotides, the CDR3 is TGTGCCAGCAGCACACCGGGACGGAACACTGAAGCTTTCTTT. Translated: CASSTPGRNTEAFF.

This clonotype was seen more than once but under ten times. The rearrangement joins TRBV12-3 or TRBV12-4 to TRBJ1-4; TRBD1 matches 11 bases. The CDR3 contains 15 residues. V was pared by 7 bases and J by 10 bases, with 11 bases of the junction left unmatched. For the CDR3, the DNA is TGTGCCAGCAATATGAACCAGGACAGGGGGCGAAAACTGTTTTTT. Its translation: CASNMNQDRGRKLFF.

This clonotype was observed many times. V is TRBV7-3 and J is TRBJ2-1, with TRBD2 matching 10 bases. CDR1 SGHTA and CDR2 FQGTGA come from the germline V gene. After removal of 5 bases from V and 2 bases from J, the junction contained 6 bases not matched to a gene. This CDR3 region has 16 residues. CDR3 sequence: CASSPLSGGTYNEQFF. Here the CDR3 DNA reads TGTGCCAGCAGCCCCCTTAGCGGGGGGACCTACAATGAGCAGTTCTTC.

This clonotype is a singleton in its sample. This sequence joins TRBV7-9 and TRBJ2-3; D gene ambiguous. The CDR3 has 12 residues. CDR1 is SEHNR and CDR2 is FQNEAQ in the germline V gene (reference sequence). Trimming took 4 bases from V and 4 from J, leaving 6 bases between them. The CDR3 DNA follows: TGTGCCAGCAGCTCCTTTCCAGATACGCAGTATTTT. It translates to CASSSFPDTQYF.

This clonotype came up a few times. The chain has TRBV6-6 and TRBJ1-5; no clear D gene. The CDR3 runs 19 residues. V was shortened by 2 bases and J by 0 bases, with 20 bases between the two germline ends. Germline V CDR1 and CDR2: MNHNY, SVGAGI (reference sequence). The CDR3 DNA is TGTGCCAGCAGTTACCCGATGGTCACTGCCCACTATAGCAATCAGCCCCAGCATTTT. Its translation is CASSYPMVTAHYSNQPQHF.

V gene TRBV7-9 combines with J gene TRBJ2-1; TRBD2 aligns across 7 bases. The CDR3 has 15 amino acids. Germline V gene lookup returns CDR1 SEHNR and CDR2 FQNEAQ (reference sequence). The junction had 12 bases not matched to a gene; V was cut back by 3 bases and J by 10 bases. The CDR3 here is CASSFRPGGKPEQFF. CDR3 nucleotides: TGTGCCAGCAGCTTTCGGCCCGGGGGGAAGCCGGAGCAGTTCTTC.

The CDR3 region is CASSPSGTEAFF. CDR3 nucleotides: TGTGCCAGCAGTCCCTCGGGTACTGAAGCTTTCTTT. This chain uses TRBV12-3 or TRBV12-4 with TRBJ1-1; D is unclear. This CDR3 is 12 amino acids long. The V end was cut by 5 bases, the J end by 5 bases, with 9 bases between.

This clonotype was observed a handful of times. This chain joins TRBV5-1 and TRBJ2-3; tentatively, D is TRBD1 (6 bases). V lost 5 bases to trimming and J lost 0 bases, with 13 bases between them. CDR3 length equals 15 residues. Germline CDR1 and CDR2: SGHRS and YFSETQ. The CDR3 loop is CASRTGSRSTDTQYF. The CDR3 bases are TGCGCCAGCAGAACAGGGTCGCGGAGCACAGATACGCAGTATTTT.

The genes are TRBV20-1 and TRBJ1-3, with TRBD1 matching 7 bases. The V segment lost 0 bases and the J segment 4 bases; nucleotides outside the gene matches: 6. This CDR3 has 15 amino acids. CDR1 is DFQATT and CDR2 is SNEGSKA in the germline V gene (reference sequence). CDR3 in DNA: TGCAGTGCTAGAGATCTCACAGGGGCAGGAAACACCATATATTTT. As protein: CSARDLTGAGNTIYF.

This clonotype was counted between two and nine times. The chain uses TRBV19 and TRBJ2-6; 9 bases match TRBD1. Germline CDR1 reads LNHDA; CDR2 reads SQIVND (reference sequence). This CDR3 contains 16 residues. Trimming at V came to 7 bases and at J to 4 bases, leaving 8 bases not matched to a gene. The CDR3 DNA sequence: TGTGCCAGTACCCCGACAGGGGGATCCGGGGCCAACGTCCTGACTTTC. It is translated as CASTPTGGSGANVLTF.

J is TRBJ2-1 and V is TRBV11-2; possibly TRBD2 for D (6 bases). The V gene lost 5 bases and the J gene lost 3 bases, with 11 bases spanning the gap. The CDR3 runs 14 residues. Germline CDR1 is SGHAT and CDR2 is FQNNGV. The CDR3 protein is CASSNGGLYNEQFF. The CDR3 bases are TGTGCCAGCAGCAACGGAGGGCTCTACAATGAGCAGTTCTTC.

V usage is TRBV5-1 and J usage is TRBJ1-2, with TRBD1 matching over 10 bases. V lost 0 bases and J lost 4; bases outside the gene matches: 6. Looked up from germline, CDR1 is SGHRS and CDR2 is YFSETQ. The CDR3 covers 16 residues. CDR3 nucleotide sequence: TGCGCCAGCAGCTTGGGAGGGGACAGGGGTTCCTATGGCTACACCTTC. Translation gives CASSLGGDRGSYGYTF.

The sample holds a few counts of this clonotype. The genes are TRBV7-9 and TRBJ1-3, with D unresolved. With 5 bases removed from V and 0 bases from J, the gap between germline ends came to 14 bases. Per the germline V gene, CDR1 is SEHNR and CDR2 is FQNEAQ (reference sequence). The CDR3 sequence is 16 residues long. The CDR3 DNA follows: TGTGCCAGCAGCGATTACTTAGGTTACTCTGGAAACACCATATATTTT. This gives the protein CASSDYLGYSGNTIYF.

The chain joins TRBV6-6 to TRBJ2-4; possible D gene TRBD1, 6 bases. Looked up from germline, CDR1 is MNHNY and CDR2 is SVGAGI (reference sequence). This CDR3 has 17 residues. V lost 2 bases and J 0 bases, leaving 14 bases between the germline ends. Here the CDR3 reads CASSYAGAILAKNIQYF. DNA for the CDR3: TGTGCCAGCAGTTACGCAGGGGCGATTCTAGCCAAAAACATTCAGTACTTC.

This clonotype was recorded once. This chain uses TRBV7-9 with TRBJ1-2; unclear D gene. This CDR3 has 14 residues. Trimming removed 1 base from V and 2 bases from J, with 8 bases in between. Germline V gene sequence: CDR1 SEHNR, CDR2 FQNEAQ (reference sequence). In DNA, the CDR3 is TGTGCCAGCAGCTTAGGTTCGGGGAACTATGGCTACACCTTC. This gives the protein CASSLGSGNYGYTF.

The V call is TRBV9, the J call TRBJ2-7, with D unclear. Trimming left V 0 bases short and J 0 bases short, with 10 bases between. The germline CDR1 and CDR2 sequences are SGDLS and YYNGEE. The CDR3 contains 15 residues. CDR3: CASSVDAASSYEQYF. The CDR3 bases are TGTGCCAGCAGCGTAGACGCGGCGAGCTCCTACGAGCAGTACTTC.

This chain connects TRBV12-5 to TRBJ1-1; D unclear. The CDR3 length is 17 residues. Trimming removed 3 bases from V and 3 bases from J, with 20 bases in between. Germline V gene data show CDR1 as LGHNT and CDR2 as FRNRAP. The CDR3 DNA follows: TGTGCTAGTGGTTTTGGCCCCGCGGAAGTTGCTTACACTGAAGCTTTCTTT. Its translation: CASGFGPAEVAYTEAFF.

V is TRBV6-2 or TRBV6-3 and J is TRBJ1-2; a possible D gene is TRBD1 (6 bases). Per the germline V gene, CDR1 is MNHEY and CDR2 is SVGEGT. The CDR3 runs 13 residues. V lost 6 bases and J lost 5, with 13 bases in between. The CDR3 protein is CASSPGTSYGYTF. CDR3 in DNA: TGTGCCAGCAGCCCCGGGACATCGTATGGCTACACCTTC.